This T cell receptor beta chain was found in a study of control samples from healthy donors and cancer patients. With 3 bases removed from V and 5 bases from J, the gap between germline ends came to 14 bases. This CDR3 contains 14 residues. CDR1 and CDR2 (germline): LGHNA, YNFKEQ. TCRdb keeps only in-frame clones here, not all; method: immunoSEQ multiplex PCR. This repertoire includes about 200,000 clones. The chain carries TRBV4-2 and TRBJ2-7, with a weak D call TRBD1 (8 bases). The specimen sequenced was blood. This sequence was found in a woman aged 25-40 years in good health. The CDR3 region is CASSHGQGGNEQYF. DNA of the CDR3: TGTGCCAGCAGCCATGGACAGGGAGGGAACGAGCAGTACTTC.